The TCR beta chain described here comes from a study of cytomegalovirus exposure and HLA in healthy donors. Study observations and caveats: TRBV6-2, TRBV6-3 and other indistinguishable V segments were excluded. Some highly shared sequence variants likely arose as a pipeline artifact.

About this clone: The antigen is not known.

V lost 4 bases to trimming and J lost 5 bases, with 11 bases between them. Per germline, CDR1 MNHEY and CDR2 SVGAGI. The CDR3 contains 14 residues. PCR amplification relied on 60 Vbeta primers (plus 13 Jbeta primers). The repertoire was sequenced with immunoSEQ multiplex PCR; TCRdb's copy has only in-frame clones and lacks some. The sample has about 160,000 clones, roughly 80% seen once. The chain has TRBV6-5 and TRBJ1-4; no clear D gene. The sequence was collected from a female donor in good health and CMV-seronegative. The sample taken for sequencing was PBMCs. The CDR3 loop is CASSSVLSNEKLFF. CDR3 DNA sequence: TGTGCCAGCAGTTCTGTCCTTTCCAATGAAAAACTGTTTTTT.